The next 22 T cell receptor beta chains were all read from a single sample in a study of identical twins. TCRdb used MiXCR to reprocess the 5' RACE reads, holding one entry per CDR3 protein. Of around 510,000 distinct CDR3 sequences detected, around an eighth appear once; the ten largest clones hold around 0.98%. These data were also reused for a study on yellow fever vaccine responses in identical twins.

The specimen was CD4+ T cells sorted from blood. Receptors were obtained from a woman aged 18-29 years in good health.

The chain has TRBV5-1 and TRBJ2-1; D remains unclear. The CDR3 has 11 amino acids. V was pared by 4 bases and J by 10 bases, with 9 bases between. Looked up from germline, CDR1 is SGHRS and CDR2 is YFSETQ. CDR3 residues: CASSQPDEQFF. The CDR3 DNA is TGCGCCAGCAGCCAGCCGGACGAGCAGTTCTTC.

This clonotype was picked up a small number of times. The chain carries TRBV6-5 and TRBJ2-4; no definite D call. V lost 4 bases and J lost 0, with 10 bases in between. CDR1 is MNHEY, CDR2 SVGAGI, per germline. CDR3 size: 15 residues. The CDR3 DNA follows: TGTGCCAGCAGTTTCACGACACTAGCCAAAAACATTCAGTACTTC. This gives the protein CASSFTTLAKNIQYF.

This clonotype was detected many times. The V call is TRBV5-1, the J call TRBJ2-7; D gene ambiguous. Germline CDR1 reads SGHRS; CDR2 reads YFSETQ. The CDR3 covers 14 residues. The V end was cut by 4 bases, the J end by 3 bases, with 14 bases between. The CDR3 DNA sequence: TGCGCCAGCAGCCCCCCGGGCGGCTTCTACGAGCAGTACTTC. This gives the protein CASSPPGGFYEQYF.

Only a few counts were recorded for this clonotype. V is TRBV29-1 and J is TRBJ2-2; D may be TRBD1 (6 bases). Germline CDR1 reads SQVTM; CDR2 reads ANQGSEA. The germline V and J ends were trimmed by 4 bases and 4 bases, with 16 bases remaining between them. The CDR3 is 15 amino acids. CDR3 sequence (DNA): TGCAGCGTTGGAGGACGGTCAGGGGCCACCGGGGAGCTGTTTTTT. Translated, it gives CSVGGRSGATGELFF.

There are many counts of this clonotype. The chain carries TRBV20-1 and TRBJ2-7; D could derive from TRBD1 or TRBD2 (5 bases each). There are 12 residues in the CDR3. Germline CDR1 reads DFQATT; CDR2 reads SNEGSKA (reference sequence). The V end lost 6 bases, the J end lost 7 bases, and 16 bases lay between the germline ends. In nucleotides, the CDR3 is TGCAGTGCCCGGGACCTTGTCCGGGAGCAGTACTTC. Residues: CSARDLVREQYF.

In this sample, this clonotype turned up many times. The chain couples TRBV7-9 to TRBJ2-2; D may be TRBD2 (5 bases). Germline CDR1 SEHNR, CDR2 FQNEAQ (reference sequence). The germline V and J ends were trimmed by 0 bases and 5 bases, with 7 bases remaining between them. The CDR3 has 14 residues. As DNA, the CDR3 is TGTGCCAGCAGCTTAGCAACGGGGACCGGGGAGCTGTTTTTT. It codes for CASSLATGTGELFF.

This clonotype has a count of ten or more. The chain carries TRBV4-1 and TRBJ1-6; D is ambiguous. The CDR3 is 13 amino acids. Germline V CDR1 and CDR2: MGHRA, YSYEKL. V lost 6 bases, J lost 9 bases, and 12 bases lay in between. CDR3 region: CASRQNFGSPLHF. The CDR3 nucleotides are TGCGCCAGCAGGCAGAATTTCGGTTCACCCCTCCACTTT.

In this sample, this clonotype turned up a few times. The chain couples TRBV10-2 to TRBJ1-4, with D possibly matching TRBD1 (5 bases). V was cut by 6 bases and J by 6 bases, with 8 bases left in between. The CDR3 is 12 amino acids. The germline gives CDR1 WSHSY, CDR2 SAAADI. CDR3 protein: CASSRADEKLFF. The CDR3 DNA reads as TGCGCCAGCAGCAGGGCTGATGAAAAACTGTTTTTT.

This clonotype came up a few times. The gene calls are TRBV7-3 and TRBJ2-3, with D possibly being TRBD2 (7 bases). The CDR3 consists of 16 residues. Per the germline V gene, CDR1 is SGHTA and CDR2 is FQGTGA. The ends were cut back, 5 bases at V and 0 bases at J, with 15 bases in the middle. The CDR3 nucleotides are TGTGCCAGCAGCCCCTTCACGGGGGGCAGCACAGATACGCAGTATTTT. This encodes CASSPFTGGSTDTQYF.

This clonotype turned up a few times. The chain links TRBV4-2 to TRBJ2-1; 8 nucleotides align to TRBD2. CDR3 length: 16 residues. Germline V gene lookup returns CDR1 LGHNA and CDR2 YNFKEQ. Unmatched junction bases numbered 8, after V lost 1 base and J lost 6 bases. CDR3 DNA sequence: TGTGCCAGCAGCCAAGGTCTAGCGGGCGCCTTCAATGAGCAGTTCTTC. Its translation is CASSQGLAGAFNEQFF.

A few counts support this clonotype. V is TRBV29-1 and J is TRBJ2-7; TRBD1 matches 9 bases. V lost 2 bases and J lost 4; bases outside the gene matches: 3. Germline V gene lookup returns CDR1 SQVTM and CDR2 ANQGSEA. CDR3 length: 13 residues. CDR3 in DNA: TGCAGCGTTGAACTTGGGACAGGGTACGAGCAGTACTTC. It encodes CSVELGTGYEQYF.

This clonotype came up many times. This chain joins TRBV20-1 and TRBJ1-5; perhaps TRBD1 as D (5 bases). V was shortened by 3 bases and J by 1 base, with 19 bases between the two germline ends. CDR3 length equals 17 residues. Germline assignment: CDR1 DFQATT and CDR2 SNEGSKA (reference sequence). The CDR3 nucleotides are TGCAGTGCTAGGTCCAGGGAGGTCGGGAAGAGCAATCAGCCCCAGCATTTT. This gives the protein CSARSREVGKSNQPQHF.

The sample holds a few counts of this clonotype. J is TRBJ2-3 and V is TRBV20-1; D is unclear. Germline V CDR1 and CDR2: DFQATT, SNEGSKA (reference sequence). The length of the CDR3 is 11 residues. Deletions cut 8 bases from V and 6 bases from J, with 12 bases between. CDR3 loop: CSMLVSDTQYF. CDR3 sequence (DNA): TGCAGTATGCTAGTTTCGGATACGCAGTATTTT.

This clonotype was picked up a small number of times. The chain carries TRBV9 and TRBJ1-5; weak D call: TRBD1 (5 bases). Trimming removed 4 bases from V and 3 bases from J, with 11 bases in between. CDR1 and CDR2 (germline): SGDLS, YYNGEE. The CDR3 spans 14 residues. Written as DNA, the CDR3 is TGTGCCAGCAGCAGCAGGGCCACCAATCAGCCCCAGCATTTT. This encodes CASSSRATNQPQHF.

The V gene is TRBV6-2 or TRBV6-3, the J gene TRBJ1-4; D possibly corresponds to TRBD1 (6 bases). The ends were cut back, 7 bases at V and 5 bases at J, with 17 bases in the middle. Germline-derived CDR1 and CDR2 are MNHEY and SVGEGT. The length of the CDR3 is 15 residues. CDR3 in DNA: TGTGCCAGCAATGCACCGGGACAATGGAATGAAAAACTGTTTTTT. Amino acids: CASNAPGQWNEKLFF.

The chain combines TRBV6-1 with TRBJ2-5, with D unresolved. Per germline, CDR1 MNHNS and CDR2 SASEGT. Trimming shortened V by 5 bases and J by 1 base, and 14 bases separated the two germline ends. The CDR3 extends over 15 amino acids. The CDR3 loop is CASSKRWVSQETQYF. CDR3 DNA sequence: TGTGCCAGCAGTAAAAGGTGGGTCTCCCAAGAGACCCAGTACTTC.

Written as DNA, the CDR3 is TGCAGCGTTGAGATTACCCCCTACAATGAGCAGTTCTTC. Its protein product is CSVEITPYNEQFF. The V call is TRBV29-1, the J call TRBJ2-1; D gene uncertain. The CDR3 has 13 amino acids. V lost 3 bases, J lost 2 bases, and 8 bases lay in between. Per germline, CDR1 SQVTM and CDR2 ANQGSEA.

This clonotype was counted many times. This sequence joins TRBV4-3 and TRBJ2-4; 10 positions agree with TRBD2. Trimming at V came to 1 base and at J to 0 bases, leaving 6 bases not matched to a gene. The CDR3 runs 18 residues. Looked up from germline, CDR1 is LGHNA and CDR2 is YSLEER. CDR3 bases: TGCGCCAGCAGCCAAGGGCCAGCGGGAGGGATAGCCAAAAACATTCAGTACTTC. This codes for CASSQGPAGGIAKNIQYF.

The CDR3 sequence is CASSVEDYRPGEQYF. CDR3 sequence (DNA): TGTGCCAGCAGCGTAGAGGACTACCGCCCCGGAGAGCAGTACTTC. V gene TRBV9 combines with J gene TRBJ2-7, with a possible D match to TRBD2 (6 bases). The V gene's germline CDR1 is SGDLS and CDR2 YYNGEE. Trimming cost V 0 bases and J 7 bases, with 17 bases left between them. The CDR3 length is 15 residues. Drawing the rest from reference TRBV9 and TRBJ2-7, the complete variable domain is DSGVTQTPKHLITATGQRVTLRCSPRSGDLSVYWYQQSLDQGLQFLIQYYNGEERAKGNILERFSAQQFPDLHSELNLSSLELGDSALYFCASSVEDYRPGEQYFGPGTRLTVT.

This clonotype was counted between two and nine times. This rearrangement joins TRBV6-2 or TRBV6-3 to TRBJ2-4; 7 bases match TRBD2. CDR3 length: 16 amino acids. V dropped 4 bases and J dropped 8; count of bases not matched to a gene: 14. Germline-derived CDR1 and CDR2 are MNHEY and SVGEGT. DNA for the CDR3: TGTGCCAGCAGTTGGCCGGGAGGCCGTTCGGGGGACATTCAGTACTTC. Encoded protein: CASSWPGGRSGDIQYF.

The chain joins TRBV4-3 to TRBJ2-3, with 11 bases identical to TRBD2. This CDR3 contains 19 residues. V lost 3 bases, J lost 7 bases, and 18 bases stayed unmatched. Germline V gene lookup returns CDR1 LGHNA and CDR2 YSLEER. The CDR3 nucleotides are TGCGCCAGCAGCCAGGCTGGGGGGCCGAGAGGACTAGCGGGTAATACGCAGTATTTT. Its protein product is CASSQAGGPRGLAGNTQYF.

This clonotype occurred a few times. V and J are TRBV6-2 or TRBV6-3 and TRBJ2-5; D unclear. The CDR3 contains 13 residues. Germline lookup yields CDR1 MNHEY and CDR2 SVGEGT. Trimming pared 6 bases from V and 5 bases from J, leaving 13 bases between. The chain's CDR3 is CASRRPHGETQYF. The CDR3 nucleotides are TGTGCCAGCAGGAGACCCCATGGGGAGACCCAGTACTTC.